This paragraph covers one T cell receptor (beta chain) sequence. It has no known antigen specificity. No clone much larger than this one lies a single base away; base qualities are absent. The sample is drawn from a study of blood T cell repertoires in COVID-19 (dated by TCRdb to 2020 to 2022). A note on the overall study: Collaborator samples came from the United States, Italy and Spain and covered acute and convalescent phases of COVID-19. The prospective study material was composed of cDNA or gDNA derived from T cells, B-cell-depleted T cells, or PBMCs. The dataset comprised deeply sampled blood TCRbeta repertoires from subjects exposed to, actively infected with, or recovered from COVID-19. A freely available public database, intended as a resource for researchers studying the immune response to SARS-CoV-2, is where the repertoires were released. The samples were drawn from the first 160 participants of the ongoing ImmuneRACE study and from under 1,500 subjects provided by 6 global collaborators. Sample metadata almost always included a de-identified subject ID, COVID-19 status, age in years and sex. Where available, HLA class I and class II types were obtained from metadata supplied by the sample provider rather than from assay-based typing.

In the germline V gene, CDR1 corresponds to SNHLY and CDR2 to FYNNEI. Here V drops 4 bases and J drops 4 bases, and the junction holds 12 bases not matched to any gene. Counted from cysteine to phenylalanine, this CDR3 has 17 amino acids. Here the CDR3 DNA is all that survives: 51 bases in frame from base 1. TCRbeta CDR3 regions were amplified from genomic DNA by means of the immunoSEQ Assay, a bias-controlled multiplex PCR. As for the original processing: The number of nucleated cells in each sample was estimated by amplification of reference gene primers within the assay. Sequence reads were collapsed and filtered to measure the absolute abundance of every unique TCRbeta CDR3 rearrangement. For each sample, productive Simpson clonality was calculated as the square root of Simpson's diversity index over productive rearrangements. This immuneACCESS table, as held by TCRdb, lists in-frame sequences with V and J called but not all clones. Of the missing ones, under half trace to an unresolved V gene in checked studies; the others have no known cause. V, J and clone size are taken as reported in that table, and D and trimming were inferred from the DNA itself. Present in this sample are around 160,000 clones, about 88% of which were seen just once. 15% to 20% of the sample goes to the ten largest clones.

The collaborating institutions used their own protocols to collect whole blood in K2EDTA tubes. Collaborator samples were shipped for TCRbeta analysis as frozen whole blood, isolated PBMCs, or DNA extracted from either sample type. General findings and caveats noted by the study authors: Clinical and demographic metadata were provided uncurated, with the amount varying by source and participant.

Sequencing was carried out using peripheral blood. The receptor was isolated from a woman older than 75 with acute or convalescent COVID-19. The sequence is built from TRBV2 and TRBJ2-7, and TRBD2 aligns with 11 junction nucleotides. The CDR3 loop reads CASSGRTGLAANYEQYF. The nucleotides read TGTGCCAGCAGTGGGCGGACGGGACTAGCGGCGAATTACGAGCAGTACTTC.